The 29 T cell receptor beta chains listed next were all sequenced from one sample in a study of T-cell memory formation after mild COVID-19. One entry per CDR3 protein results from TCRdb running MiXCR on the 5' RACE reads. The sample carries tens of thousands of distinct CDR3 sequences, more than 10% recorded once. Material: PBMCs or a T cell subset sorted from them (not recorded which). These receptors were obtained from an adult woman who had mild COVID-19 (a few samples of this study predate the infection). Cell type and time point are not known.

This clonotype came up many times. The rearrangement joins TRBV4-3 to TRBJ2-7; TRBD2 agrees at 10 bases. From germline, CDR1 is LGHNA and CDR2 YSLEER. V gave up 1 base and J gave up 6 bases; unmatched junction bases: 3. This CDR3 has 14 residues. The CDR3 reads CASSQAPSGSEQYF. In DNA, the CDR3 is TGCGCCAGCAGCCAAGCTCCTAGCGGGAGCGAGCAGTACTTC.

This sequence joins TRBV3-1 and TRBJ2-4, with TRBD2 matching 13 bases. The CDR3 loop spans 17 amino acids. Germline V gene data show CDR1 as LGHDT and CDR2 as YNNKEL (reference sequence). V shed 5 bases and J 7 bases; nucleotides not matched to a gene: 11. This chain's CDR3 is CASSGLAGDTFRNIQYF. CDR3 DNA: TGTGCCAGCAGCGGACTAGCGGGAGATACGTTTCGGAACATTCAGTACTTC.

The sample holds many counts of this clonotype. This sequence joins TRBV5-1 and TRBJ2-1; D tentatively fits TRBD1 or TRBD2 (5 bases each). The CDR3 runs 12 residues. Germline V lookup: CDR1 SGHRS, CDR2 YFSETQ. Trimming removed 0 bases from V and 8 bases from J, with 6 bases in between. In DNA, the CDR3 is TGCGCCAGCAGCTTGGGAGGGGATGAGCAGTTCTTC. Its protein is CASSLGGDEQFF.

This clonotype was seen many times. The rearrangement uses TRBV7-8 and TRBJ2-7; D ambiguous. This CDR3 is 12 amino acids long. V was trimmed by 3 bases and J by 5 bases, leaving 8 bases between them. Looked up from germline, CDR1 is SGHVS and CDR2 is FQNEAQ. The CDR3 is CASSFPADEQYF. CDR3 bases: TGTGCCAGCAGCTTTCCCGCAGACGAGCAGTACTTC.

This clonotype has just a few counts. This sequence joins TRBV12-3 or TRBV12-4 and TRBJ2-1; 13 nucleotides match TRBD2. With 8 bases clipped from V and 4 bases from J, the junction kept 5 bases outside the gene matches. The CDR3 consists of 15 residues. The CDR3 reads CASRSGLAGYNEQFF. CDR3 in DNA: TGTGCCAGCCGATCGGGACTAGCGGGGTACAATGAGCAGTTCTTC.

DNA of the CDR3: TGTGCCACCAGTGCAGGCTCCAAGTATGGCTACACCTTC. Its translation is CATSAGSKYGYTF. This chain connects TRBV24-1 to TRBJ1-2; D gene uncertain. This CDR3 is 13 amino acids long. CDR1 and CDR2 from the germline V gene are KGHDR and SFDVKD. Trimming took off 5 bases at V and 5 bases at J, with 11 bases between the two ends.

The chain uses TRBV28 and TRBJ2-1; a possible D gene is TRBD2 (5 bases). V lost 4 bases to trimming and J lost 8 bases, with 18 bases between them. Germline values: CDR1 MDHEN, CDR2 SYDVKM. CDR3 length: 15 amino acids. The CDR3 reads CASSYQDRWGDEQFF. The CDR3, as DNA: TGTGCCAGCAGTTATCAGGACCGTTGGGGAGATGAGCAGTTCTTC. The full variable domain, rest sourced from reference TRBV28 and TRBJ2-1, is DVKVTQSSRYLVKRTGEKVFLECVQDMDHENMFWYRQDPGLGLRLIYFSYDVKMKEKGDIPEGYSVSREKKERFSLILESASTNQTSMYLCASSYQDRWGDEQFFGPGTRLTVL.

The CDR3 DNA follows: TGTGCCAGCAGTTGGACTAGCCCGGGCGTTGAGGAGCAGTTCTTC. Its protein is CASSWTSPGVEEQFF. The chain combines TRBV2 with TRBJ2-1; TRBD2 agrees at 8 bases. From germline, CDR1 is SNHLY and CDR2 FYNNEI. The junction had 13 bases not matched to a gene; V was cut back by 5 bases and J by 10 bases. The CDR3 runs 15 residues.

The CDR3 nucleotides read TGTGCCAGCAGCGTAGGCGTAGGGGGGGGCCAACCCGGGGAGCTGTTTTTT. This gives the protein CASSVGVGGGQPGELFF. The chain uses TRBV9 and TRBJ2-2; TRBD2 might be the D (7 bases). Trimming pared 0 bases from V and 6 bases from J, leaving 18 bases between. CDR1 and CDR2 from the germline V gene are SGDLS and YYNGEE. The CDR3 loop spans 17 amino acids.

The rearrangement joins TRBV11-2 to TRBJ2-3; D gene uncertain. The CDR3 runs to 16 residues. The V end lost 0 bases, the J end lost 4 bases, and 14 bases lay between the germline ends. Germline-derived CDR1 and CDR2 are SGHAT and FQNNGV. DNA for the CDR3: TGTGCCAGCAGCTTAGAGTCCCCTCTACCCGCAGATACGCAGTATTTT. This codes for CASSLESPLPADTQYF.

On this clonotype: A much larger clone lies one base from this, so it may be a read error. The gene calls are TRBV5-1 and TRBJ2-1, with 7 bases aligning to TRBD2. Germline CDR1 is SGHRS and CDR2 is YFSETQ. The CDR3 totals 14 residues. The CDR3 region is CASSPDSGYNEQLF. As DNA, the CDR3 is TGCGCCAGCAGCCCCGATAGCGGGTACAATGAGCAGTTATTC.

This clonotype was picked up a small number of times. The chain links TRBV7-2 to TRBJ2-7; D is unresolved. This CDR3 has 14 residues. Germline V gene lookup returns CDR1 SGHTA and CDR2 FQGNSA. Trimming took off 1 base at V and 7 bases at J, with 14 bases between the two ends. The CDR3 sequence is CASSLVLPTLEQYF. DNA of the CDR3: TGTGCCAGCAGCTTAGTCCTACCTACTCTGGAGCAGTACTTC.

The chain recombines TRBV9 with TRBJ1-1; no clear D gene. CDR3 length: 13 amino acids. The V end lost 1 base, the J end lost 13 bases, and 17 bases lay between the germline ends. CDR1 SGDLS and CDR2 YYNGEE come from the germline V gene. CDR3 bases: TGTGCCAGCAGCGTACCCACTGACCCCGCTGTTTTCTTT. As protein: CASSVPTDPAVFF.

This clonotype has more than one count but fewer than ten. This chain joins TRBV3-1 and TRBJ1-2; tentatively, D is TRBD1 (6 bases). In germline, CDR1 is LGHDT, CDR2 YNNKEL (reference sequence). Trimming removed 0 bases at V and 6 bases at J, with 20 bases between. The CDR3 extends over 17 amino acids. CDR3 sequence reads: CASSQEGTTGLTHGYTF. The CDR3 DNA follows: TGTGCCAGCAGCCAAGAGGGGACCACAGGGTTAACCCATGGCTACACCTTC.

The V gene is TRBV7-9, the J gene TRBJ2-1; either TRBD1 or TRBD2 may fit D (6 bases each). The CDR3 totals 16 residues. Germline CDR1 reads SEHNR; CDR2 reads FQNEAQ (reference sequence). V was trimmed by 3 bases and J by 0 bases, leaving 12 bases between them. The CDR3, as DNA: TGTGCCAGCAGCTTCCTAGGGGGGAGCTCCTACAATGAGCAGTTCTTC. Encoded protein: CASSFLGGSSYNEQFF.

The chain links TRBV30 to TRBJ2-5; 10 bases are a match to TRBD1. The CDR3 has 14 amino acids. V gave up 1 base and J gave up 5 bases; unmatched junction bases: 4. Germline CDR1 and CDR2: GTSNPN and SVGIG (reference sequence). The CDR3 sequence is CAWSATGGGETQYF. The CDR3 DNA follows: TGTGCCTGGAGTGCGACAGGGGGCGGGGAGACCCAGTACTTC.

V gene TRBV6-5 combines with J gene TRBJ2-2; maybe TRBD1 (5 bases). The germline V gene encodes CDR1 MNHEY and CDR2 SVGAGI. Trimming pared 4 bases from V and 4 bases from J, leaving 10 bases between. CDR3 length equals 14 residues. The DNA for the CDR3 is TGTGCCAGCAGTTTAGTTAGGGGCACCGGGGAGCTGTTTTTT. Translated: CASSLVRGTGELFF.

The genes are TRBV14 and TRBJ2-1; 10 positions agree with TRBD2. V gave up 2 bases and J gave up 8 bases; unmatched junction bases: 12. This CDR3 is 17 amino acids long. Germline V CDR1 and CDR2: SGHDN, FVKESK. The CDR3 sequence is CASSQRKREGPGDEQFF. The CDR3 bases are TGTGCCAGCAGCCAAAGGAAGCGGGAGGGCCCAGGAGATGAGCAGTTCTTC.

In this sample, this clonotype turned up many times. The J gene is TRBJ2-1, the V gene TRBV12-3 or TRBV12-4, with D unresolved. Trimming took 1 base from V and 6 from J, leaving 13 bases between them. The CDR3 is 15 residues long. CDR3 in DNA: TGTGCCAGCAGTTTAGGCGGTATGCGAGCCAATGAGCAGTTCTTC. This gives the protein CASSLGGMRANEQFF.

This clonotype was detected only a few times. The chain employs TRBV4-2 and TRBJ2-5; TRBD2 is a possible D gene (6 bases). Germline CDR1 LGHNA, CDR2 YNFKEQ. The CDR3 totals 16 residues. V lost 0 bases to trimming and J lost 9 bases, with 20 bases between them. Here the CDR3 DNA reads TGTGCCAGCAGCCAAGACTGGCGGGGACTCTTTCGGGCCCAGTACTTC. It specifies CASSQDWRGLFRAQYF.

This clonotype was observed a handful of times. The rearrangement links TRBV4-1 to TRBJ1-2; TRBD1 is a possible D gene (5 bases). Trimming removed 2 bases from V and 4 bases from J, with 17 bases in between. Per germline, CDR1 MGHRA and CDR2 YSYEKL. The CDR3 contains 16 residues. The CDR3, as DNA: TGCGCCAGCAGCCAACCAAGGAAAGGGGTTATCTATGGCTACACCTTC. It codes for CASSQPRKGVIYGYTF.

The chain recombines TRBV6-4 with TRBJ2-7, with D maybe TRBD1 (6 bases). Germline V gene data show CDR1 as MRHNA and CDR2 as SNTAGT. The ends were cut back, 6 bases at V and 5 bases at J, with 14 bases in the middle. The CDR3 loop spans 13 amino acids. The CDR3 DNA reads TGTGCCAGCAGCCCCAAGACAGGTCACGAGCAGTACTTC. It codes for CASSPKTGHEQYF.

The sample holds a few counts of this clonotype. V and J are TRBV7-9 and TRBJ2-1, with 8 bases fitting TRBD2. Germline-derived CDR1 and CDR2 are SEHNR and FQNEAQ (reference sequence). J was trimmed by 0 bases and V by 5 bases; bases with no gene match: 6. The CDR3 length is 16 residues. The CDR3 loop is CASSPWTSSSYNEQFF. The CDR3 bases are TGTGCCAGCAGCCCCTGGACTAGCAGCTCCTACAATGAGCAGTTCTTC. The full variable domain, its missing parts supplied by reference TRBV7-9 and TRBJ2-1, is DTGVSQNPRHKITKRGQNVTFRCDPISEHNRLYWYRQTLGQGPEFLTYFQNEAQLEKSRLLSDRFSAERPKGSFSTLEIQRTEQGDSAMYLCASSPWTSSSYNEQFFGPGTRLTVL.

This clonotype was seen more than once but under ten times. The CDR3 region has the DNA TGTGCCAGCAGTGATTCGGGAGAGACCCAGTACTTC. Residues: CASSDSGETQYF. J is TRBJ2-5 and V is TRBV2; D ambiguous. V was pared by 3 bases and J by 4 bases, with 6 bases between. This CDR3 is built from 12 residues. In germline, CDR1 is SNHLY, CDR2 FYNNEI.

This clonotype occurred a few times. The rearrangement uses TRBV7-9 and TRBJ2-1; TRBD2 agrees at 7 bases. CDR3 length: 15 amino acids. Germline CDR1 and CDR2: SEHNR and FQNEAQ (reference sequence). Trimming removed 5 bases from V and 4 bases from J; junction bases left unmatched: 8. The CDR3 sequence is CASSPVGRDYNEQFF. The CDR3 coding sequence is TGTGCCAGCAGCCCAGTAGGGAGGGATTACAATGAGCAGTTCTTC.

This chain links TRBV12-3 or TRBV12-4 with TRBJ2-7, with 9 bases lining up with TRBD2. The CDR3 covers 14 residues. Trimming cost V 5 bases and J 2 bases; bases outside gene matches: 4. The CDR3 bases are TGTGCCAGCAGTCGCGGGACTAGCCCCTACGAGCAGTACTTC. Protein: CASSRGTSPYEQYF.

V usage is TRBV18 and J usage is TRBJ1-5, with 11 bases that match TRBD1. This CDR3 region has 19 residues. V was clipped by 8 bases and J by 6 bases; unmatched bases: 21. Germline V gives CDR1 KGHSH, CDR2 LQKENI. As DNA, the CDR3 is TGTGCCAGCCCTACGTTGTCGGGACAGGGGGGCCTGTTGAGTCAGCCCCAGCATTTT. Protein sequence: CASPTLSGQGGLLSQPQHF.

The chain has TRBV7-9 and TRBJ2-1; the D is unclear. Deletions cut 1 base from V and 12 bases from J, with 10 bases between. This CDR3 is built from 12 residues. Germline V gene sequence: CDR1 SEHNR, CDR2 FQNEAQ (reference sequence). The CDR3 reads CASSLGSVVQFF. CDR3 in DNA: TGTGCCAGCAGCTTAGGGTCCGTGGTGCAGTTCTTC.

This clonotype was detected many times. The V and J genes are TRBV10-3 and TRBJ2-1; 10 bases fit TRBD2. The CDR3 has 16 amino acids. The J segment lost 3 bases and the V segment lost 2 bases, leaving 4 bases of the junction unmatched. Germline V lookup: CDR1 ENHRY, CDR2 SYGVKD. In DNA form, the CDR3 reads TGTGCCATCAGTGAGCCAAGCGGGAGGGTCTACAATGAGCAGTTCTTC. It encodes CAISEPSGRVYNEQFF.